This entry concerns a single T cell receptor (beta chain). Antigen unknown. PCR primers comprised 60 Vbeta and 13 Jbeta primers. Measured with immunoSEQ multiplex PCR; TCRdb has only the in-frame clones, and not every one. The table shows approximately 75,000 clones, with roughly four fifths occurring only once. The source of the sample is a study of cytomegalovirus exposure and HLA in healthy donors. The J segment lost 8 bases and the V segment lost 3 bases, leaving 9 bases of the junction unmatched. CDR1 is SQVTM, CDR2 ANQGSEA, per germline. The CDR3 is 14 amino acids. Those who donated were healthy bone marrow donors. Study findings and constraints: In an earlier analysis, in approximately 630 donors, most V segments appeared productive either ~90% or ~30% of the time. The only immune exposure information that was available was CMV serostatus.

The V and J genes are TRBV29-1 and TRBJ1-2, with TRBD1 matching 10 bases. This receptor was identified in a woman aged 55-70 years in good health and CMV-seropositive. The sequenced sample was PBMCs. CDR3 DNA sequence: TGCAGCGTTGATGGGACAGGGGATAGGGACGGCTACACCTTC. Residues: CSVDGTGDRDGYTF.